This T cell receptor (beta chain) emerged from a study of blood T cell repertoires in COVID-19. Study as a whole: PBMCs, B-cell-depleted T cells, or T cells were the source of the cDNA or gDNA that made up the material.

As handled by the study authors: Reference gene primer amplification in the assay estimated nucleated cell counts. Sequencing was performed with immunoSEQ multiplex PCR; in TCRdb, only in-frame clones are kept and a portion is missing. V and J calls and clone size are given by that table; D and trimming were obtained from the DNA. Altogether about 74,000 clones are present, 90% to 95% being singletons, with the ten largest covering 2% to 3%. Between the trimmed V and J ends, which lost 3 bases and 2 bases, there was a span of 10 bases. Germline assignment: CDR1 LNHDA and CDR2 SQIVND (reference sequence). This CDR3 is built from 14 residues.

The TCR originated in a man aged 50-60 years with COVID-19, enrolled during active disease. The specimen sequenced was peripheral blood. This chain links TRBV19 with TRBJ1-1, with TRBD1 as a possible D gene (5 bases). CDR3 amino acids: CASSIKQVNTEAFF. The CDR3 DNA follows: TGTGCCAGTAGTATTAAACAGGTCAACACTGAAGCTTTCTTT. Full variable domain (missing parts from reference TRBV19 and TRBJ1-1): DGGITQSPKYLFRKEGQNVTLSCEQNLNHDAMYWYRQDPGQGLRLIYYSQIVNDFQKGDIAEGYSVSREKKESFPLTVTSAQKNPTAFYLCASSIKQVNTEAFFGQGTRLTVV.